The present entry profiles one T cell receptor (beta chain) with its context. Its antigen is as yet unknown. PCR amplification relied on 60 Vbeta primers (plus 13 Jbeta primers). Produced via immunoSEQ multiplex PCR; TCRdb's table is partial and in-frame only. The sample lists fewer than 120,000 clones, approximately 82% occurring once. The record originates from a study of cytomegalovirus exposure and HLA in healthy donors. Study results and caveats: The study dropped some indistinguishable V segments, TRBV6-2 and TRBV6-3 among them. In a later analysis, TCR beta V- and J-gene trimming was associated with a missense DCLRE1C variant.

This CDR3 has 15 residues. With V trimmed by 8 bases and J by 0 bases, 8 bases remained unmatched. In germline, CDR1 is MNHEY, CDR2 SMNVEV (reference sequence). The material sequenced was PBMCs. The chain links TRBV27 to TRBJ2-7; 9 bases are a match to TRBD1. This clonotype was sampled from a man aged 25-40 years in good health and CMV-seropositive. Here the CDR3 reads CASSGTGRSSYEQYF. CDR3 bases: TGTGCCAGCTCCGGGACAGGGAGATCCTCCTACGAGCAGTACTTC.